These 2 T cell receptor beta chains share one sample of origin, sequenced in a study of blood T cell repertoires in COVID-19 (dated by TCRdb to the early 2020s). Library generation was performed with the immunoSEQ multiplex PCR assay. Imported from immuneACCESS, the table was reduced by TCRdb to in-frame sequences with V and J called. These copies leave out some clones; in studies compared against another copy, an unresolved V gene accounts for under half, and the cause of the remainder is not known. The sample data list about 320,000 clones, and about 89% of these were observed just once. The ten largest clones capture around 6% of the sample. The specimen sequenced was peripheral blood. The source of these receptors is a man aged 18 to 30 who had recovered from COVID-19.

The chain employs TRBV19 and TRBJ2-5; 9 bases are shared with TRBD2. Germline V gene lookup returns CDR1 LNHDA and CDR2 SQIVND (reference sequence). The CDR3 extends over 13 amino acids. The trim removed 6 bases at V and 7 bases at J, leaving 6 bases unmatched. As DNA, the CDR3 is TGTGCCAGTAGAACGACTAGCGGTGGGACCCAGTACTTC. It is translated as CASRTTSGGTQYF.

The chain uses TRBV7-6 and TRBJ2-3; D perhaps matches TRBD2 (6 bases). CDR3 length: 19 residues. Looked up from germline, CDR1 is SGHVS and CDR2 is FNYEAQ. Trimming took off 5 bases at V and 0 bases at J, with 24 bases between the two ends. CDR3 nucleotides: TGTGCCAGCAGCACCACCCCCGGGGGAACACGACCTAGCACAGATACGCAGTATTTT. This encodes CASSTTPGGTRPSTDTQYF.